The 14 T cell receptor beta chains below all came from one sample that was sequenced in a study of spatial heterogeneity in lung cancer. Whole-study findings and limits: Counts of expanded alpha and beta TCRs within tumors tracked the tumor nonsynonymous mutation count.

The time point was: sample taken at primary tumor resection. Each CDR3 protein is one row after TCRdb ran MiXCR on the 5' RACE reads. The data show about 14,000 distinct CDR3 sequences, over 3% seen once. Their antigens remain unidentified. The starting material was lung tumor tissue, obtained at surgery. The source is a male donor with early-stage non-small cell lung cancer.

This clonotype is medium-sized within its sample. V gene TRBV19 combines with J gene TRBJ2-1; D possibly uses TRBD1 or TRBD2 (5 bases each). The V gene lost 5 bases and the J gene lost 6 bases, with 17 bases spanning the gap. CDR1 and CDR2 from the germline V gene are LNHDA and SQIVND (reference sequence). This CDR3 has 15 amino acids. As DNA, the CDR3 is TGTGCCAGTAGTCTCCTTGGGACCGCAGTCAATGAGCAGTTCTTC. Translating it yields CASSLLGTAVNEQFF.

There are many counts of this clonotype. CDR3 sequence reads: CASRGGQTNTGELFF. CDR3 in DNA: TGTGCCAGCAGGGGAGGGCAGACGAACACCGGGGAGCTGTTTTTT. The chain couples TRBV6-6 to TRBJ2-2; 7 bases align to TRBD2. Trimming removed 6 bases from V and 0 bases from J; junction bases left unmatched: 4. This CDR3 has 15 residues. Per germline, CDR1 MNHNY and CDR2 SVGAGI (reference sequence).

Many counts were recorded for this clonotype. The chain links TRBV30 to TRBJ1-2, with D tentatively TRBD1 (5 bases). Germline CDR1 reads GTSNPN; CDR2 reads SVGIG (reference sequence). V lost 0 bases and J 12 bases, leaving 14 bases between the germline ends. The CDR3 runs to 12 residues. The CDR3 loop is CAWSVSTRGDTF. In DNA form, the CDR3 reads TGTGCCTGGAGTGTCTCAACAAGGGGCGACACCTTC.

This clonotype occurred many times. This chain uses TRBV2 with TRBJ1-1; D uncertain. V lost 10 bases and J lost 0, with 9 bases in between. Germline lookup yields CDR1 SNHLY and CDR2 FYNNEI. The CDR3 totals 12 residues. In DNA form, the CDR3 reads TGTGCCACCTCGTTGGTGAACACTGAAGCTTTCTTT. Translated: CATSLVNTEAFF. The whole variable domain, filled in from reference TRBV2 and TRBJ1-1, reads EPEVTQTPSHQVTQMGQEVILRCVPISNHLYFYWYRQILGQKVEFLVSFYNNEISEKSEIFDDQFSVERPDGSNFTLKIRSTKLEDSAMYFCATSLVNTEAFFGQGTRLTVV.

This clonotype was detected ten times or more. This sequence joins TRBV7-2 and TRBJ2-2; tentatively, D is TRBD2 (6 bases). Trimming took off 3 bases at V and 1 base at J, with 9 bases between the two ends. CDR1 SGHTA and CDR2 FQGNSA come from the germline V gene. There are 15 residues in the CDR3. In DNA form, the CDR3 reads TGTGCCAGCAGCTTGGGACTGGTGAACACCGGGGAGCTGTTTTTT. It is translated as CASSLGLVNTGELFF.

This clonotype was seen ten or more times. The chain combines TRBV7-8 with TRBJ1-1; D possibly corresponds to TRBD1 (5 bases). Germline CDR1 and CDR2: SGHVS and FQNEAQ. CDR3 size: 13 residues. Trimming removed 6 bases from V and 3 bases from J, with 11 bases in between. As DNA, the CDR3 is TGTGCCAGCAGTCCTAGAGGGGACACTGAAGCTTTCTTT. It codes for CASSPRGDTEAFF.

At least ten counts were recorded for this clonotype. V usage is TRBV30 and J usage is TRBJ2-5; 10 bases are shared with TRBD2. This CDR3 is built from 14 residues. CDR1 and CDR2 (germline): GTSNPN, SVGIG (reference sequence). V lost 3 bases, J lost 9 bases, and 10 bases stayed unmatched. This CDR3 reads CAWRLAGGTSAQYF. The CDR3 DNA sequence: TGTGCCTGGAGGTTAGCGGGGGGAACCTCGGCCCAGTACTTC.

By share of the sample, this clonotype is medium-sized (0.01 to 0.1%). The chain joins TRBV12-3 or TRBV12-4 to TRBJ1-4, with D uncertain. The V gene lost 7 bases and the J gene lost 4 bases, with 7 bases spanning the gap. CDR3 length: 12 amino acids. The CDR3 region has the DNA TGTGCCAGCAACTCATATAATGAAAAACTGTTTTTT. This sequence encodes CASNSYNEKLFF.

This clonotype occurred a few times. The J gene is TRBJ2-5, the V gene TRBV20-1; D gene uncertain. CDR3 length: 12 residues. Germline CDR1 reads DFQATT; CDR2 reads SNEGSKA (reference sequence). V was pared by 0 bases and J by 4 bases, with 6 bases between. This chain's CDR3 is CSARDRGETQYF. For the CDR3, the DNA is TGCAGTGCTAGAGATCGCGGAGAGACCCAGTACTTC.

Concerning this clonotype itself: Being one base from a much bigger clone, this may be a read error. This is likely a read error, given that the CDR3 carries no conserved phenylalanine or tryptophan at its end. This sequence joins TRBV30 and TRBJ1-2; D not certain. The CDR3 is 15 residues long. CDR1 and CDR2 (germline): GTSNPN, SVGIG (reference sequence). V lost 0 bases and J 4 bases, leaving 15 bases between the germline ends. CDR3 sequence: CAWSVGNNPVYGYTI. The CDR3 DNA is TGTGCCTGGAGTGTAGGGAATAACCCTGTCTATGGCTACACCATC.

This clonotype showed up many times. The chain joins TRBV7-2 to TRBJ2-4; TRBD2 matches at 14 bases. CDR1 and CDR2 from the germline V gene are SGHTA and FQGNSA. With 5 bases clipped from V and 6 bases from J, the junction kept 9 bases outside the gene matches. CDR3 length: 17 amino acids. The CDR3 DNA sequence: TGTGCCAGCAGCCGCCCGACTAGCGGGGGGGGGGTAAACATTCAGTACTTC. Protein: CASSRPTSGGGVNIQYF.

In this sample, this clonotype turned up many times. The gene calls are TRBV20-1 and TRBJ2-3, with 9 bases fitting TRBD2. Germline CDR1 reads DFQATT; CDR2 reads SNEGSKA (reference sequence). This CDR3 is 16 amino acids long. V dropped 6 bases and J dropped 7; count of bases not matched to a gene: 17. In DNA, the CDR3 is TGCAGTGCGCCGAGAGGGAAAGCGGGGGGCCGGTATACGCAGTATTTT. This gives the protein CSAPRGKAGGRYTQYF.

The CDR3 DNA reads TGCGCCAGCAGCTACGGACAGGGGATGAACACTGAAGCTTTCTTT. It is translated as CASSYGQGMNTEAFF. J is TRBJ1-1 and V is TRBV5-1; 9 bases are a match to TRBD1. V lost 3 bases to trimming and J lost 0 bases; unmatched junction nucleotides: 3. The CDR3 covers 15 residues. Germline V CDR1 and CDR2: SGHRS, YFSETQ.

Many counts were recorded for this clonotype. The chain combines TRBV3-1 with TRBJ1-4, with D uncertain. Per the germline V gene, CDR1 is LGHDT and CDR2 is YNNKEL (reference sequence). V gave up 2 bases and J gave up 8 bases, with 6 bases separating them. This CDR3 has 12 residues. The CDR3 sequence: CASSQTGEKLFF. In DNA form, the CDR3 reads TGTGCCAGCAGCCAAACGGGAGAAAAACTGTTTTTT.